This T cell receptor (beta chain) came from a study of blood T cell repertoires in COVID-19. V lost 2 bases and J lost 1; bases outside the gene matches: 12. This CDR3 region has 19 residues. Germline CDR1 is MNHEY and CDR2 is SMNVEV (reference sequence). Authors' methods: Amplification from reference gene primers served as the basis for estimated nucleated cell counts. Some clones are missing from TCRdb's copy, which holds only in-frame ones; the method was immunoSEQ multiplex PCR. The V and J calls and the clone size are those of that table, but D and trimming were determined from the DNA. The table includes a few hundred thousand clones, approximately 78% detected once. Cohorts were based on clinical histories the participants reported. Symptom resolution, clearance, or two negative PCRs marked the recovered donors of Cohort 3.

Sequencing was carried out using PBMCs or T cells enriched from blood (not recorded which). This chain connects TRBV27 to TRBJ1-5, with TRBD1 matching over 9 bases. The TCR comes from a man aged 40-50 years who had recovered from COVID-19. CDR3 residues: CASSLLRDRVSPSNQPQHF. DNA for the CDR3: TGTGCCAGCAGTTTACTCCGGGACAGGGTTTCCCCCAGCAATCAGCCCCAGCATTTT.